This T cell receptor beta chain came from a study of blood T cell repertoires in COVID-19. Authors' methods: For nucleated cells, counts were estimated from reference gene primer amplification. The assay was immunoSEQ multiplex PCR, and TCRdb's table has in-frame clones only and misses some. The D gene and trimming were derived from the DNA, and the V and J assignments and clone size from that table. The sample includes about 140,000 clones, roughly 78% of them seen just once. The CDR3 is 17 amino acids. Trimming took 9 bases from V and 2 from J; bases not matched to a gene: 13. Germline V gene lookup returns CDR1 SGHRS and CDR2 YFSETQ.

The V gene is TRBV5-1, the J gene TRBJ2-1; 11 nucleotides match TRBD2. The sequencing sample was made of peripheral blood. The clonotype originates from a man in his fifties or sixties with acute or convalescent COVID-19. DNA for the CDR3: TGCGCCATCCCCACTAGCGGGAGAAGTCACCCCTACAATGAGCAGTTCTTC. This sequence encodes CAIPTSGRSHPYNEQFF.